A selection of T cell receptor beta chains follows, all from one sample in a study of shared clonotypes between healthy human individuals. Clones were sequenced by immunoSEQ multiplex PCR, and TCRdb holds only the in-frame ones, with some missing. This table holds approximately 330,000 clones, 73% found once. Sequencing input: memory CD4+ T cells sorted from blood. The receptors were sampled from a young man in good health. Both conserved end residues are part of each CDR3. The order of the fields is D gene, J gene, V gene, clone size, CDR3 DNA, CDR3 protein. A D gene is named only where the DNA matches it firmly. Only some rows state a clone size, as once, few, many or a class for expanded clones.

d_gene: NA; j_gene: TRBJ1-3; v_gene: TRBV19; abundance: NA; CDR3nt: TGTGCCAGTAGATCGGACGACCTCTCCCTCGGAAACACCATATATTTT; CDR3aa: CASRSDDLSLGNTIYF
d_gene: TRBD1; j_gene: TRBJ1-1; v_gene: TRBV5-5; abundance: once; CDR3nt: TGTGCCAGCAGCTTAAGGGGGCGCGTATCGAACACTGAAGCTTTCTTT; CDR3aa: CASSLRGRVSNTEAFF
d_gene: NA; j_gene: TRBJ2-2; v_gene: TRBV29-1; abundance: NA; CDR3nt: TGCAGCGCCGAGAGCACCGGGGAGCTGTTTTTT; CDR3aa: CSAESTGELFF
d_gene: NA; j_gene: TRBJ1-4; v_gene: TRBV19; abundance: NA; CDR3nt: TGTGCCAGTAGTATTCTTCTGGGTGAAAAACTGTTTTTT; CDR3aa: CASSILLGEKLFF
d_gene: TRBD1; j_gene: TRBJ2-3; v_gene: TRBV5-1; abundance: NA; CDR3nt: TGCGCCAGCAGTACCTCCGGGACAGGGTCCACAGATACGCAGTATTTT; CDR3aa: CASSTSGTGSTDTQYF
d_gene: NA; j_gene: TRBJ1-5; v_gene: TRBV2; abundance: few; CDR3nt: TGTGCCAGCAGAAAGGACGGAACGAATCAGCCCCAGCATTTT; CDR3aa: CASRKDGTNQPQHF
d_gene: TRBD2; j_gene: TRBJ2-2; v_gene: TRBV10-1; abundance: NA; CDR3nt: TGCGCCACCTCAGACGGGAGGACTAACACCGGGGAGCTGTTTTTT; CDR3aa: CATSDGRTNTGELFF
d_gene: NA; j_gene: TRBJ2-2; v_gene: TRBV2; abundance: NA; CDR3nt: TGTGCCAGCAGGGCGGAGGGCATCTCCACCGGGGAGCTGTTTTTT; CDR3aa: CASRAEGISTGELFF
d_gene: NA; j_gene: TRBJ2-7; v_gene: TRBV7-6; abundance: NA; CDR3nt: TGTGCCAGCAGCCTTGGCCCCCTCAGTGACGAGCAGTACTTC; CDR3aa: CASSLGPLSDEQYF
d_gene: TRBD2; j_gene: TRBJ2-3; v_gene: TRBV29-1; abundance: NA; CDR3nt: TGCAGCGGCTCTAGCGGATCAGATACGCAGTATTTT; CDR3aa: CSGSSGSDTQYF
d_gene: TRBD2; j_gene: TRBJ2-5; v_gene: TRBV7-2; abundance: NA; CDR3nt: TGTGCCAGCAGCCCCCGGGCGGGAGGCCCAGAGACCCAGTACTTC; CDR3aa: CASSPRAGGPETQYF
d_gene: NA; j_gene: TRBJ2-1; v_gene: TRBV11-2; abundance: NA; CDR3nt: TGTGCCAGCAGCTTGATAGGGGTGAATGAGCAGTTCTTC; CDR3aa: CASSLIGVNEQFF
d_gene: NA; j_gene: TRBJ2-2; v_gene: TRBV7-2; abundance: once; CDR3nt: TGTGCCAGCAGCTTAGGTCTCGGGGAGCTGTTTTTT; CDR3aa: CASSLGLGELFF
d_gene: NA; j_gene: TRBJ2-1; v_gene: TRBV12-2; abundance: NA; CDR3nt: TGTGCAAGTCGGACTAGCGGGAGTCTCTACAATGAGCAGTTCTTC; CDR3aa: CASRTSGSLYNEQFF
d_gene: NA; j_gene: TRBJ1-1; v_gene: TRBV18; abundance: NA; CDR3nt: TGTGCCAGCTCACCACGTCGGGGGAGCGGCACTGAAGCTTTCTTT; CDR3aa: CASSPRRGSGTEAFF
d_gene: TRBD1; j_gene: TRBJ1-5; v_gene: TRBV18; abundance: once; CDR3nt: TGTGCCAGCACAATAGACAGGGGGTTCCAGCCCCAGCATTTT; CDR3aa: CASTIDRGFQPQHF
d_gene: TRBD1; j_gene: TRBJ1-2; v_gene: TRBV18; abundance: once; CDR3nt: TGTGCCAGCTCGTCTACCCCCGGGACAGGGTCCCTAGGGGGCTATGGCTACACCTTC; CDR3aa: CASSSTPGTGSLGGYGYTF
d_gene: NA; j_gene: TRBJ2-7; v_gene: TRBV2; abundance: NA; CDR3nt: TGTGCCAGCAGTGAAGCCCACCCAACTACCTACGAGCAGTACTTC; CDR3aa: CASSEAHPTTYEQYF
d_gene: TRBD2; j_gene: TRBJ2-1; v_gene: TRBV28; abundance: NA; CDR3nt: TGTGCCAGCAGTTTGGGCTTAGCGGGAGGCTTGATTAATGAGCAGTTCTTC; CDR3aa: CASSLGLAGGLINEQFF
d_gene: TRBD1; j_gene: TRBJ2-7; v_gene: TRBV28; abundance: NA; CDR3nt: TGTGCCAGCCGACAGGGGGTCTACGAGCAGTACTTC; CDR3aa: CASRQGVYEQYF
d_gene: NA; j_gene: TRBJ2-1; v_gene: TRBV19; abundance: NA; CDR3nt: TGTGCCAGTAGTATCCGGAGTGAGCAGTTCTTC; CDR3aa: CASSIRSEQFF
d_gene: TRBD2; j_gene: TRBJ2-7; v_gene: TRBV19; abundance: NA; CDR3nt: TGTGCCAGTAGTATAGGGGCAGCCGGGACTAGCGTCGAGCAGTACTTC; CDR3aa: CASSIGAAGTSVEQYF
d_gene: NA; j_gene: TRBJ2-7; v_gene: TRBV9; abundance: NA; CDR3nt: TGTGCCAGCAGCCCCGGGGCAGACGCTACCTACGAGCAGTACTTC; CDR3aa: CASSPGADATYEQYF
d_gene: NA; j_gene: TRBJ2-7; v_gene: TRBV4-1; abundance: NA; CDR3nt: TGCGCCAGCAGCCACCTCGACAGGTTTGACTACGAGCAGTACTTC; CDR3aa: CASSHLDRFDYEQYF
d_gene: TRBD1; j_gene: TRBJ2-6; v_gene: TRBV18; abundance: NA; CDR3nt: TGTGCCAGCTCGGGACAGAACTCTGGGGCCAACGTCCTGACTTTC; CDR3aa: CASSGQNSGANVLTF
d_gene: TRBD2; j_gene: TRBJ2-7; v_gene: TRBV30; abundance: NA; CDR3nt: TGTGCCTGGAGTGCACCCACGGGACTAGCGGGAGGAGCGCTCAACGAGCAGTACTTC; CDR3aa: CAWSAPTGLAGGALNEQYF
d_gene: TRBD1; j_gene: TRBJ1-2; v_gene: TRBV27; abundance: NA; CDR3nt: TGTGCCAGCAGTTCTGGGACAGCCGGGGTAGGGGTCTACACCTTC; CDR3aa: CASSSGTAGVGVYTF
d_gene: NA; j_gene: TRBJ2-5; v_gene: TRBV10-2; abundance: once; CDR3nt: TGCGCCAGCAGTGCCGGCGGGAAGGCGTCCAGAGAGACCCAGTACTTC; CDR3aa: CASSAGGKASRETQYF
d_gene: NA; j_gene: TRBJ2-7; v_gene: TRBV5-6; abundance: once; CDR3nt: TGTGCCAGCAGCTTGCTCGAAGCCTACGAGCAGTACTTC; CDR3aa: CASSLLEAYEQYF
d_gene: NA; j_gene: TRBJ2-7; v_gene: TRBV2; abundance: NA; CDR3nt: TGTGCCAGCAGTGTGAGAACTGGGCGCGAGCAGTACTTC; CDR3aa: CASSVRTGREQYF
d_gene: TRBD1; j_gene: TRBJ2-2; v_gene: TRBV11-3; abundance: NA; CDR3nt: TGTGCCAGCAGGCTAGGACAGGGAGGCACCGGGGAGCTGTTTTTT; CDR3aa: CASRLGQGGTGELFF
d_gene: TRBD2; j_gene: TRBJ2-3; v_gene: TRBV10-3; abundance: few; CDR3nt: TGTGCCATCAGACTAGCGGGAGCCACAGATACGCAGTATTTT; CDR3aa: CAIRLAGATDTQYF
d_gene: TRBD2; j_gene: TRBJ2-7; v_gene: TRBV6-6; abundance: NA; CDR3nt: TGTGCCAGCAGGAAAGCGGGGGGTTCCTACGAGCAGTACTTC; CDR3aa: CASRKAGGSYEQYF
d_gene: NA; j_gene: TRBJ2-5; v_gene: TRBV27; abundance: NA; CDR3nt: TGTGCCAGCAGTTCTTTAGCCGGACAGAGGGATAGAGAGACCCAGTACTTC; CDR3aa: CASSSLAGQRDRETQYF
d_gene: NA; j_gene: TRBJ2-1; v_gene: TRBV10-3; abundance: NA; CDR3nt: TGTGCCATCAGGACAGGTGGAACTAACAATGAGCAGTTCTTC; CDR3aa: CAIRTGGTNNEQFF
d_gene: NA; j_gene: TRBJ2-1; v_gene: TRBV5-1; abundance: NA; CDR3nt: TGCGCCAGCAGCGTTGGGGGGGCCAGCTCCTACAATGAGCAGTTCTTC; CDR3aa: CASSVGGASSYNEQFF
d_gene: TRBD2; j_gene: TRBJ2-1; v_gene: TRBV2; abundance: NA; CDR3nt: TGTGCCAGCACTCTAGCGGGAGGCAATGAGCAGTTCTTC; CDR3aa: CASTLAGGNEQFF
d_gene: TRBD2; j_gene: TRBJ2-1; v_gene: TRBV18; abundance: once; CDR3nt: TGTGCCAGCTCACCACTCGCCGGGACTAGCGGAACCGCCTACAATGAGCAGTTCTTC; CDR3aa: CASSPLAGTSGTAYNEQFF
d_gene: NA; j_gene: TRBJ2-7; v_gene: TRBV10-3; abundance: NA; CDR3nt: TGTGCCATCAGTGAGTCGTACAACTACGAGCAGTACTTC; CDR3aa: CAISESYNYEQYF
d_gene: NA; j_gene: TRBJ1-6; v_gene: TRBV7-8; abundance: NA; CDR3nt: TGTGCCAGCAGCTTAAATAGGGGGAATAATTCACCCCTCCACTTT; CDR3aa: CASSLNRGNNSPLHF
d_gene: NA; j_gene: TRBJ2-5; v_gene: TRBV2; abundance: NA; CDR3nt: TGTGCCAGCAGTGTAACAGGCGTGGGAAAGACCCAGTACTTC; CDR3aa: CASSVTGVGKTQYF
d_gene: NA; j_gene: TRBJ2-1; v_gene: TRBV6-1; abundance: NA; CDR3nt: TGTGCCAGCACCCCGATTCGCTCCTACAATGAGCAGTTCTTC; CDR3aa: CASTPIRSYNEQFF
d_gene: NA; j_gene: TRBJ2-3; v_gene: TRBV5-4; abundance: once; CDR3nt: TGTGCCAGCAGCCTCGGTGGGGGGAAAGATACGCAGTATTTT; CDR3aa: CASSLGGGKDTQYF
d_gene: NA; j_gene: TRBJ1-2; v_gene: TRBV5-4; abundance: NA; CDR3nt: TGTGCCAGCAGGCCTTCTCCCTTCGCCAGAAACTATGGCTACACCTTC; CDR3aa: CASRPSPFARNYGYTF
d_gene: NA; j_gene: TRBJ2-7; v_gene: TRBV30; abundance: NA; CDR3nt: TGTGCCTGGAGTGCCAACTACGAGCAGTACTTC; CDR3aa: CAWSANYEQYF
d_gene: TRBD2; j_gene: TRBJ2-1; v_gene: TRBV7-8; abundance: few; CDR3nt: TGTGCCAGCAGCTTAAGGGAGGGCTTGGACAATGAGCAGTTCTTC; CDR3aa: CASSLREGLDNEQFF
d_gene: NA; j_gene: TRBJ1-2; v_gene: TRBV14; abundance: NA; CDR3nt: TGTGCCAGCAGCCAAATTCCGTTTGTGGGGGATTATGGCTACACCTTC; CDR3aa: CASSQIPFVGDYGYTF
d_gene: NA; j_gene: TRBJ1-4; v_gene: TRBV5-8; abundance: NA; CDR3nt: TGTGCCAGCAGTTCGAGGGGGGAAAAACTGTTTTTT; CDR3aa: CASSSRGEKLFF
d_gene: TRBD1; j_gene: TRBJ2-3; v_gene: TRBV10-3; abundance: NA; CDR3nt: TGTGCCATCAGGGGGGACAGGAGCACAGATACGCAGTATTTT; CDR3aa: CAIRGDRSTDTQYF
d_gene: TRBD1; j_gene: TRBJ2-4; v_gene: TRBV7-9; abundance: NA; CDR3nt: TGTGCCAGCAGCTCAACCGGGACAGCGTATAGCTTC; CDR3aa: CASSSTGTAYSF
d_gene: NA; j_gene: TRBJ2-7; v_gene: TRBV2; abundance: NA; CDR3nt: TGTGCCAGCAGTGAGTACTCCTACGAGCAGTACTTC; CDR3aa: CASSEYSYEQYF
d_gene: TRBD1; j_gene: TRBJ2-5; v_gene: TRBV25-1; abundance: NA; CDR3nt: TGTGCCAGCAGTGACGGACAGGAGAAATACCAAGAGACCCAGTACTTC; CDR3aa: CASSDGQEKYQETQYF
d_gene: NA; j_gene: TRBJ2-3; v_gene: TRBV5-1; abundance: NA; CDR3nt: TGCGCCAGCAGCTTGGCCACGAGGGCCAGCACAGATACGCAGTATTTT; CDR3aa: CASSLATRASTDTQYF
d_gene: NA; j_gene: TRBJ1-1; v_gene: TRBV2; abundance: NA; CDR3nt: TGTGCCAGCAGGGACGGGTATGGCCTGGGGATGAACACTGAAGCTTTCTTT; CDR3aa: CASRDGYGLGMNTEAFF
d_gene: NA; j_gene: TRBJ1-3; v_gene: TRBV19; abundance: once; CDR3nt: TGTGCCAGTAGTGAGCGAACGTCTGGAAACACCATATATTTT; CDR3aa: CASSERTSGNTIYF
d_gene: TRBD1; j_gene: TRBJ1-1; v_gene: TRBV2; abundance: NA; CDR3nt: TGTGCCAGCAGTGACCTTACTTGGGGCCCTTCGGACAGGGGAGACACTGAAGCTTTCTTT; CDR3aa: CASSDLTWGPSDRGDTEAFF
d_gene: NA; j_gene: TRBJ2-7; v_gene: TRBV28; abundance: NA; CDR3nt: TGTGCCAGCAGTCCCGCCGGGACTCTTTCCTACGAGCAGTACTTC; CDR3aa: CASSPAGTLSYEQYF
d_gene: NA; j_gene: TRBJ2-3; v_gene: TRBV19; abundance: once; CDR3nt: TGTGCCAGTAGTATGGGACACACCACAGATACGCAGTATTTT; CDR3aa: CASSMGHTTDTQYF